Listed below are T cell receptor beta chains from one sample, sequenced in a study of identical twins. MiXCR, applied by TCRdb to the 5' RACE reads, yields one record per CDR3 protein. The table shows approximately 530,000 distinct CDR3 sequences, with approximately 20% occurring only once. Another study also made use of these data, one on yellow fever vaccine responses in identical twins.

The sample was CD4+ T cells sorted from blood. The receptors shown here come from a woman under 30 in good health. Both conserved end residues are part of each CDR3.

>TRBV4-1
CASSPLHSFSYNEQFF
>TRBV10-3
CAIMGTGQNSPLHF
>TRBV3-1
CASSHLMGDLETQYF
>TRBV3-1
CASGEGGLETQYF
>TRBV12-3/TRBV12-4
CASSPRGATQYF
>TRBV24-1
CATSDQHTTRTGELFF
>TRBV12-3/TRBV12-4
CASRRQGKNEKLFF
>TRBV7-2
CASSLDVGSSGVGQFF
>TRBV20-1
CSAPIQDTQYF
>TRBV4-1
CASSPVGQGLNQPQHF
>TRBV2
CASSERHSNTEAFF
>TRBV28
CASSTEGETQYF
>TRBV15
CATSREQTVYGYTF
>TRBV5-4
CASSPGLAGRGNEQFF
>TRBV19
CASSIEYSHQPQHF
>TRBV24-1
CATSASWAENQPQHF